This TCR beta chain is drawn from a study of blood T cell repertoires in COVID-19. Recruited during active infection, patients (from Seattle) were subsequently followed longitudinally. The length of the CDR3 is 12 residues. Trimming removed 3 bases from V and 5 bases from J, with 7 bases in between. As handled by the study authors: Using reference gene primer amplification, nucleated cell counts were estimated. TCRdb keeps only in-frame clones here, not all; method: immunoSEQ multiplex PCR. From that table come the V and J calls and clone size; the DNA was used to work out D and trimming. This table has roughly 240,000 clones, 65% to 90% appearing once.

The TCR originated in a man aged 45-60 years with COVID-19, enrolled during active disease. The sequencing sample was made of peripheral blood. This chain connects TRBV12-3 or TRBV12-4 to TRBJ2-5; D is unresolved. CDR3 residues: CASSLSVETQYF. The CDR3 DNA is TGTGCCAGCAGTTTGTCAGTGGAGACCCAGTACTTC.